This T cell receptor (beta chain) originates from a study of blood T cell repertoires in COVID-19. Turning to the study itself: Samples came from the United States, Italy and Spain, spanning acute and convalescent COVID-19. The cDNA or gDNA used as material had been derived from T cells, B-cell-depleted T cells, or PBMCs.

As originally analysed: Amplification from reference gene primers served as the basis for estimated nucleated cell counts. Measured with immunoSEQ multiplex PCR; TCRdb has only the in-frame clones, and not every one. V, J and clone size derive from that table, while D and trimming were established from the DNA sequence. This sample has around 500,000 clones, with 75% to 90% found just once. CDR3 length: 15 residues. The V gene's germline CDR1 is LNHNV and CDR2 YYDKDF (reference sequence). The V and J ends lost 5 bases and 4 bases, in that order; junction bases with no gene match: 8. The V and J genes are TRBV15 and TRBJ2-3, with 8 bases identical to TRBD2. Sequences were obtained from peripheral blood. This receptor was identified in a human donor in a cohort sampled during active COVID-19. In DNA form, the CDR3 reads TGTGCCACCAGCTGGGTCGGGAGGGTCGCAGATACGCAGTATTTT. This codes for CATSWVGRVADTQYF.